Below are 17 T cell receptor beta chains sequenced from a single sample in a study of cytomegalovirus exposure and HLA in healthy donors. The PCR used 60 Vbeta and 13 Jbeta primers. Only in-frame clones appear in the TCRdb table, and some are missing; sequencing was by immunoSEQ multiplex PCR. Among some 110,000 clones listed, around 80% were seen once. Source material: PBMCs. Every receptor here comes from a woman in her twenties or thirties in good health and CMV-seronegative.

The chain recombines TRBV9 with TRBJ2-5; 11 bases map to TRBD2. J lost 5 bases, V lost 3 bases, and 12 bases had no gene match. The germline V gene encodes CDR1 SGDLS and CDR2 YYNGEE. This CDR3 contains 17 residues. The CDR3 sequence: CASSAHSGRAGGETQYF. The CDR3, as DNA: TGTGCCAGCAGCGCCCATAGCGGGAGGGCTGGCGGGGAGACCCAGTACTTC.

A remark on this clone: This same CDR3 is encoded by further DNA sequences in the sample. J is TRBJ2-2 and V is TRBV18; D uncertain. The CDR3 is 14 amino acids. The V end lost 3 bases, the J end lost 1 base, and 6 bases lay between the germline ends. Per the germline V gene, CDR1 is KGHSH and CDR2 is LQKENI. The CDR3 DNA sequence: TGTGCCAGCTCACCCTCGGTGAACACCGGGGAGCTGTTTTTT. This encodes CASSPSVNTGELFF.

This chain links TRBV10-3 with TRBJ2-5; no clear D gene. The J call may be faulty, since TRBJ2-7 better matches the DNA end. The CDR3 is 14 residues long. Looked up from germline, CDR1 is ENHRY and CDR2 is SYGVKD. The chain's CDR3 is CAITAVRFLGEQYF. CDR3 bases: TGTGCCATAACGGCGGTCCGGTTCCTCGGCGAGCAGTACTTC.

The chain employs TRBV9 and TRBJ2-5; 7 nucleotides align to TRBD2. Losses at the gene ends were 3 bases for V and 1 base for J; bases not matched to a gene: 6. The CDR3 covers 15 residues. The germline gives CDR1 SGDLS, CDR2 YYNGEE. The CDR3 loop reads CASSAPPGGQETQYF. For the CDR3, the DNA is TGTGCCAGCAGCGCCCCGCCGGGGGGCCAAGAGACCCAGTACTTC.

The chain is built from TRBV29-1 and TRBJ2-1; D unresolved. CDR3 length equals 13 residues. The germline CDR1 and CDR2 sequences are SQVTM and ANQGSEA. V lost 4 bases and J lost 0, with 7 bases in between. The CDR3 spells CSVALSSYNEQFF. DNA for the CDR3: TGCAGCGTTGCCCTCAGCTCCTACAATGAGCAGTTCTTC.

DNA of the CDR3: TGTGCCAGCAGCTTTAAGAACACTGAAGCTTTCTTT. Translation: CASSFKNTEAFF. The rearrangement uses TRBV6-1 and TRBJ1-1, with no clear D. From germline, CDR1 is MNHNS and CDR2 SASEGT. The V end lost 6 bases, the J end lost 1 base, and 6 bases lay between the germline ends. The CDR3 is 12 amino acids.

About this clone itself: Relative to the germline gene, one junction end is altered; a read error may explain this. The chain couples TRBV7-9 to TRBJ1-1; no clear D gene. CDR3 length equals 15 residues. Germline V gene lookup returns CDR1 SEHNR and CDR2 FQNEAQ (reference sequence). The CDR3 DNA reads TGTTCCAGCAGCTTAGTTATCGGGGAGAACACTGAAGCTTTCTTT. Translated: CSSSLVIGENTEAFF.

As DNA, the CDR3 is TGTGCCAGTAGTATAAACCCCGCGGGGCGAGGCAATCAGCCCCAGCATTTT. This codes for CASSINPAGRGNQPQHF. This chain joins TRBV19 and TRBJ1-5, with a tentative D call TRBD1 (5 bases). CDR3 length equals 17 residues. Trimming removed 2 bases from V and 2 bases from J, with 16 bases in between. Looked up from germline, CDR1 is LNHDA and CDR2 is SQIVND (reference sequence).

The chain uses TRBV18 and TRBJ2-4; TRBD2 matches at 14 bases. Trimming cost V 3 bases and J 6 bases; bases outside gene matches: 4. Germline values: CDR1 KGHSH, CDR2 LQKENI. CDR3 length equals 16 residues. CDR3 in DNA: TGTGCCAGCTCACCCGGGACTAGCGGGAGCACAAACATTCAGTACTTC. Translation gives CASSPGTSGSTNIQYF.

The chain carries TRBV30 and TRBJ2-1; TRBD2 agrees at 11 bases. Germline assignment: CDR1 GTSNPN and CDR2 SVGIG (reference sequence). The CDR3 has 14 amino acids. V lost 3 bases, J lost 4 bases, and 2 bases stayed unmatched. CDR3 amino acids: CAWSGTSGYNEQFF. The CDR3 DNA sequence: TGTGCCTGGAGCGGGACTAGCGGATACAATGAGCAGTTCTTC.

Comments on this clone: One end of the junction varies from germline; a read error may be responsible. V gene TRBV5-1 combines with J gene TRBJ2-2; 8 positions agree with TRBD1. Germline V gene data show CDR1 as SGHRS and CDR2 as YFSETQ. This CDR3 spans 14 amino acids. The CDR3 is CASSRTGNSGELFF. DNA for the CDR3: TGCGCCAGCAGCAGGACAGGGAACTCCGGGGAGCTGTTTTTT.

The V and J genes are TRBV10-2 and TRBJ1-1; D remains unclear. The CDR3 runs to 14 residues. The V end was cut by 0 bases, the J end by 11 bases, with 16 bases between. Germline V CDR1 and CDR2: WSHSY, SAAADI. The CDR3 reads CASSESYGEASAFF. The CDR3 coding sequence is TGCGCCAGCAGTGAGTCCTACGGAGAAGCTTCCGCTTTCTTT.

The chain carries TRBV5-1 and TRBJ2-2; D unresolved. CDR1 and CDR2 from the germline V gene are SGHRS and YFSETQ. This CDR3 region has 14 residues. The V end was cut by 5 bases, the J end by 9 bases, with 17 bases between. The CDR3 bases are TGCGCCAGCAGGATTCTAAATCGGTACCGGGAGCTGTTTTTT. Amino acids: CASRILNRYRELFF.

This clone was found a few times. This CDR3 is CASSIAPIGTEAFF. The CDR3 nucleotides read TGTGCCAGTAGTATCGCCCCTATCGGCACTGAAGCTTTCTTT. The chain recombines TRBV19 with TRBJ1-1; no clear D. Germline CDR1 reads LNHDA; CDR2 reads SQIVND (reference sequence). The V end lost 3 bases, the J end lost 4 bases, and 12 bases lay between the germline ends. The CDR3 runs 14 residues.

The chain employs TRBV5-1 and TRBJ2-1, with 9 positions matching TRBD2. Germline V gene sequence: CDR1 SGHRS, CDR2 YFSETQ. The CDR3 totals 16 residues. J was trimmed by 7 bases and V by 1 base; bases with no gene match: 9. This CDR3 is CASSLLAGGPRNEQFF. DNA for the CDR3: TGCGCCAGCAGCTTGCTGGCGGGGGGGCCTCGGAATGAGCAGTTCTTC.

The CDR3 sequence: CASRGTGSSNEQFF. The CDR3 DNA follows: TGCGCCAGCAGGGGGACAGGGTCAAGCAATGAGCAGTTCTTC. The chain has TRBV5-1 and TRBJ2-1, with 9 bases identical to TRBD1. Germline lookup yields CDR1 SGHRS and CDR2 YFSETQ. V trimming: 5 bases; J trimming: 6 bases; junction bases outside the gene matches: 6. CDR3 length equals 14 residues.

The rearrangement links TRBV10-3 to TRBJ2-1; no reliable D call. Germline loops: CDR1 ENHRY, CDR2 SYGVKD. Trimming left V 2 bases short and J 11 bases short, with 13 bases between. The length of the CDR3 is 13 residues. The DNA of the CDR3 is TGTGCCATCAGTGAGATCCGCCTTGAGAAGCAGTTCTTC. Its translation: CAISEIRLEKQFF.